A single sample is the source of the 6 T cell receptor beta chains below, sequenced in a study of OX40 agonist ivuxolimab in advanced cancers. Libraries were prepared by immunoSEQ multiplex PCR; TCRdb keeps only in-frame clonotypes and omits some of them. The sample has more than 45,000 clones; over 75% are singletons. The material was CD4+ or CD8+ T cells sorted from blood, obtained in a trial of the OX40 agonist ivuxolimab. Source of these receptors: an adult with an advanced solid tumor such as melanoma, head and neck, liver or kidney cancer.

The chain links TRBV10-2 to TRBJ1-5; D is unclear. This CDR3 is built from 14 residues. V was trimmed by 6 bases and J by 3 bases, leaving 12 bases between them. Germline V gene sequence: CDR1 WSHSY, CDR2 SAAADI. DNA for the CDR3: TGCGCCAGCAGCCCCGGTTGGACCAATCAGCCCCAGCATTTT. This encodes CASSPGWTNQPQHF.

This chain links TRBV5-1 with TRBJ1-2; TRBD1 is a possible D gene (6 bases). Trimming left V 2 bases short and J 4 bases short, with 15 bases between. Per germline, CDR1 SGHRS and CDR2 YFSETQ. The CDR3 covers 15 residues. The CDR3 region is CASSLSQGLSYGYTF. The CDR3 DNA reads as TGCGCCAGCAGCTTAAGCCAGGGGCTGTCCTATGGCTACACCTTC.

Regarding this clone: The sample contains more than one DNA sequence encoding this CDR3. V is TRBV5-6 and J is TRBJ2-3; 11 positions agree with TRBD2. V lost 4 bases to trimming and J lost 3 bases; unmatched junction nucleotides: 4. The V gene's germline CDR1 is SGHDT and CDR2 YYEEEE. The CDR3 sequence is 15 residues long. The CDR3: CASSQTSGTTDTQYF. CDR3 bases: TGTGCCAGCAGCCAGACTAGCGGGACAACAGATACGCAGTATTTT.

The genes are TRBV12-5 and TRBJ1-5; the D is unclear. The V gene lost 4 bases and the J gene lost 3 bases, with 4 bases spanning the gap. There are 12 residues in the CDR3. CDR1 is LGHNT and CDR2 is FRNRAP in the germline V gene. The CDR3 loop reads CASGSDNQPQHF. The CDR3 region has the DNA TGTGCTAGTGGTTCGGACAATCAGCCCCAGCATTTT.

J is TRBJ2-3 and V is TRBV7-3; perhaps TRBD1 as D (6 bases). The CDR3 is made up of 14 amino acids. Trimming stripped 5 bases from V and 0 bases from J, with 9 bases between. Per germline, CDR1 SGHTA and CDR2 FQGTGA. The CDR3 reads CASSDGQSTDTQYF. In DNA, the CDR3 is TGTGCCAGCAGCGACGGACAGAGCACAGATACGCAGTATTTT.

The chain recombines TRBV19 with TRBJ2-1, with 9 bases lining up with TRBD1. Germline trimming cut 5 bases from V and 6 bases from J; bases unmatched to any gene: 14. From germline, CDR1 is LNHDA and CDR2 SQIVND (reference sequence). CDR3 size: 17 residues. The CDR3 loop is CASSSQPGQGFGNEQFF. The CDR3 DNA reads as TGTGCCAGTAGTTCCCAACCGGGACAGGGTTTTGGCAATGAGCAGTTCTTC.